A single sample gave rise to the 10 T cell receptor beta chains below, sequenced in a study of metastatic and nonmetastatic thyroid tumors. All patients were treatment-naive before thyroid surgery. MiXCR was used by TCRdb to re-call the PCR reads. This sample has tens of thousands of clones, with around 15% found just once. The material sequenced was blood. Receptors originate from a male donor with papillary thyroid cancer or a benign thyroid nodule (not recorded which). Some clones in this sample may be carry-over from other donors' samples.

This clone occurred many times. The rearrangement uses TRBV6-5 and TRBJ1-4, with D unclear. The V gene lost 2 bases and the J gene lost 10 bases, with 17 bases spanning the gap. The CDR3 sequence is 15 residues long. Germline lookup yields CDR1 MNHEY and CDR2 SVGAGI. CDR3 in amino acids: CASSYGGRLGGKLFF. CDR3 coding DNA: TGTGCCAGCAGTTACGGCGGACGGTTGGGTGGAAAACTGTTTTTT.

Ten or more counts support this clone. V and J are TRBV5-1 and TRBJ2-2, with 9 bases aligning to TRBD1. The V gene end was trimmed by 6 bases and the J gene end by 2 bases; junction bases not matched to a gene: 8. This CDR3 has 16 amino acids. The germline V gene has CDR1 SGHRS and CDR2 YFSETQ. The CDR3 reads CASTRQGGLNTGELFF. The CDR3, as DNA: TGCGCCAGCACCCGACAGGGGGGCTTAAACACCGGGGAGCTGTTTTTT.

The genes are TRBV6-1 and TRBJ2-7, with D unresolved. CDR3 length: 14 residues. Between the trimmed V and J ends, which lost 5 bases and 3 bases, there was a span of 14 bases. Germline lookup yields CDR1 MNHNS and CDR2 SASEGT. CDR3 in amino acids: CASSPLSPLYEQYF. The CDR3 DNA is TGTGCCAGCAGTCCTCTTAGTCCCCTCTACGAGCAGTACTTC.

This clone was recorded many times. This chain joins TRBV2 and TRBJ1-3; the match to TRBD1 covers 7 bases. The CDR3 is 14 residues long. The germline CDR1 and CDR2 sequences are SNHLY and FYNNEI. With V trimmed by 6 bases and J by 4 bases, 6 bases remained unmatched. In DNA form, the CDR3 reads TGTGCCAGCAGCGGGGACAGATACGGAAACACCATATATTTT. Translating gives CASSGDRYGNTIYF.

This clone was detected only a few times. This chain uses TRBV6-2 or TRBV6-3 with TRBJ1-2; D remains ambiguous. This CDR3 has 17 residues. Germline V gene data show CDR1 as MNHEY and CDR2 as SVGEGT. The ends were cut back, 3 bases at V and 5 bases at J, with 22 bases in the middle. The CDR3 region has the DNA TGTGCCAGCAGTTATCCCCCCATCCGGACTTCCCGATATGGCTACACCTTC. Translation gives CASSYPPIRTSRYGYTF.

At least ten counts were recorded for this clone. The chain has TRBV19 and TRBJ1-5; D might be TRBD1 (5 bases). CDR1 is LNHDA, CDR2 SQIVND, per germline (reference sequence). Trimming left V 6 bases short and J 0 bases short, with 12 bases between. There are 15 residues in the CDR3. In nucleotides, the CDR3 is TGTGCCAGTAGGGTTGTGGGGACTAGCAATCAGCCCCAGCATTTT. Translating gives CASRVVGTSNQPQHF. The variable domain in full, completed from reference TRBV19 and TRBJ1-5, reads DGGITQSPKYLFRKEGQNVTLSCEQNLNHDAMYWYRQDPGQGLRLIYYSQIVNDFQKGDIAEGYSVSREKKESFPLTVTSAQKNPTAFYLCASRVVGTSNQPQHFGDGTRLSIL.

This clone was detected many times. The chain is built from TRBV12-3 or TRBV12-4 and TRBJ2-1, with no clear D. With 8 bases removed from V and 3 bases from J, the gap between germline ends came to 11 bases. The CDR3 covers 13 residues. The CDR3 DNA reads TGTGCCAGCCAATTTGGAGTCTACAATGAGCAGTTCTTC. This encodes CASQFGVYNEQFF.

The chain joins TRBV6-1 to TRBJ1-2, with D perhaps matching TRBD1 (6 bases). Trimming pared 10 bases from V and 5 bases from J, leaving 17 bases between. The CDR3 is 13 amino acids. Germline CDR1 is MNHNS and CDR2 is SASEGT. CDR3 region: CATTGTPNYGYTF. The CDR3 nucleotides read TGTGCCACGACCGGGACACCGAATTATGGCTACACCTTC.

On this clone itself: This could be a read error, since a much larger clone is one nucleotide away. This sample includes further DNA sequences coding for the same CDR3. V gene TRBV19 combines with J gene TRBJ1-6; D call uncertain. The length of the CDR3 is 14 residues. Trimming cost V 1 base and J 8 bases, with 9 bases left between them. Germline V lookup: CDR1 LNHDA, CDR2 SQIVND (reference sequence). DNA of the CDR3: TGTGCCAGTAGTATAGGGAATAGAGATTCACCCCTCCACTTT. Residues: CASSIGNRDSPLHF.

Regarding this clone: A much larger clone differs from this one at a single base, so this may be a read error. This CDR3 is also generated by other DNA sequences in the sample. V usage is TRBV11-1 and J usage is TRBJ2-3; D not certain. Trimming removed 1 base from V and 1 base from J, with 15 bases in between. Germline lookup yields CDR1 SGHAT and CDR2 FQDESV (reference sequence). The CDR3 sequence is 17 residues long. The CDR3 region is CASSLGSDALGTDTQYF. The CDR3, as DNA: TGTGCCAGCAGCTTAGGGTCCGATGCACTGGGCACAGATACGCAGTATTTT.